This TCR beta chain was identified during a study of blood T cell repertoires in COVID-19. At the level of the study: Acute and convalescent COVID-19 samples came from the United States, Italy and Spain.

V shed 5 bases and J 4 bases; nucleotides not matched to a gene: 8. The length of the CDR3 is 15 residues. Germline loops: CDR1 LGHDT, CDR2 YNNKEL (reference sequence). Followed over time, Seattle patients had been enrolled while infection was active. This clone was found a few times. Original analysis: Amplification with reference gene primers provided the estimates of nucleated cell counts. Clones were read by immunoSEQ multiplex PCR, and TCRdb kept only the in-frame ones, dropping some. The D gene and trimming were derived from the DNA, and the V and J assignments and clone size from that table. The table records about 390,000 clones, more than 75% of them present only once.

The chain carries TRBV3-1 (or the pseudogene TRBV3-2) and TRBJ2-1; 7 bases align to TRBD2. The receptor was isolated from a woman aged 60 to 75 with COVID-19, enrolled during active disease. The source material was peripheral blood. CDR3 protein: CASSSGGAGYNEQFF. CDR3 sequence (DNA): TGTGCCAGCAGCTCGGGGGGAGCGGGGTACAATGAGCAGTTCTTC.